The entry below gives a single T cell receptor beta chain sequence along with its context. Its antigen has not been determined. The input lacks base qualities; no much larger clone sits a single base away. This sample was included in a study of shared clonotypes between healthy human individuals (dated by TCRdb to 2020 to 2021). Context from the whole study: Three men and a couple of women, aged 18 to 49 years, made up the cohort. For each donor, CD4 naive and CD4 memory were each run on three plates, CD8 naive on two plates, and CD8 memory on one plate. The study deeply sequenced blood TCR repertoires of several healthy adults to estimate repertoire size and the extent of clonotype sharing between individuals. To increase sequencing depth and limit assay-specific biases, different laboratories used diverse techniques to prepare libraries and sequence TCR repertoires. Each donor's leukapheresis produced roughly between roughly 0.85 and 10 billion PBMCs.

For the CD8 naive samples, CD45RO-negative cells were positively selected for CCR7, yielding a CD45RA+CCR7+ population from which TemRA cells were excluded. Healthy HIV-negative adults with no recently reported acute infections or vaccinations were included as donors. All donors were Caucasian adults living in Nashville, Tennessee, USA. Blood was obtained by leukapheresis, after which PBMCs were separated by Ficoll-Histopaque density gradient centrifugation and cryopreserved in liquid nitrogen vapor phase. Analytical flow cytometry was used to check the purity and quantity of each magnetically sorted T cell population. Genomic DNA was isolated from every sorted fraction and measured by UV absorbance on a Nanodrop 2000c. Using the deep immunoSEQ assay, multiplex PCR amplified TCR CDR3 regions from genomic DNA. Extracted genomic DNA from each cell subset was distributed evenly across all wells of several immunoSEQ 96-well plates, and each plate was treated as a replicate. For sorted subsets, 150 to 200 ng genomic DNA, equal to about 30,000 T cell genomes, was loaded into each replicate PCR. Purified libraries were quantified with a Qubit 3.0 fluorometer, sized on a Bioanalyzer 2100, and re-quantified with the KAPA Library Quantification kit. Each immunoSEQ 96-well plate was sequenced on its own single-read 150-cycle Illumina NextSeq 550 flow cell. The published analysis was carried out like this. The immunoSEQ output contained only junctional sequences without quality scores, so filtering could not match that applied to full-length reads. To assign V/J genes and CDR3, sequences were annotated against IMGT germline references using PyIR, a Python wrapper for IgBLAST v1.9. Reads with weak V/J assignments (E-value above 1e-6), missing CDR3, stop codons, out-of-frame junctions, or ambiguous translated residues were removed. V3J clonotypes were defined by identical inferred V gene, J gene, and CDR3 amino acid sequence. Percentage overlap between repertoires was calculated by dividing the number of shared unique clonotypes by the size of the smaller repertoire. RTK rarefaction, the Chao1 estimator, and Recon v2.1 estimates of unobserved clonotypes were used to assess repertoire richness. Generation probabilities for all TCRbeta clonotypes obtained by the gDNA method from a few donors were computed using OLGA. The source is immuneACCESS, and TCRdb retained only in-frame sequences with V and J called. Part of the clones is not carried over; for the studies checked, unresolved V genes explain less than half of this, and the remainder is unexplained. The DNA was the basis for D and trimming; V, J and clone size are from that table. The sample table shows 2 million to 2.5 million clones, and about 92% are seen once. The ten largest clones add up to 1.5% to 2% of the sample.

General conclusions and limits of the study: Sampling was restricted to blood, and TCR repertoires in tissue are likely to differ from TCR repertoires in blood. Larger estimated clonotype richness was generally found for naive subsets than for memory subsets. Pairwise subsampling indicated that sequencing depth was expected to affect the degree of clonotype sharing among donors. Because the study included only a small number of donors, the genetic and exposure-history diversity represented was limited. Sharing across a few donors was observed for approximately 5% of naive CD4, 3.5% of naive CD8, 2% to 2.5% of memory CD4, and 0.4% of memory CD8 clonotypes. Rarefaction of sorted-subset datasets indicated incomplete sequencing despite the large sequencing depth. Higher generation probabilities were observed for clonotypes shared by all four sorted-subset donors than for non-shared clonotypes.

According to the germline V gene, CDR1 reads SGHRS and CDR2 reads YFSETQ. Counted from cysteine to phenylalanine, this CDR3 has 15 amino acids. The DNA shown is the 45-base CDR3, in frame from base 1. After removal of 0 bases from V and 6 bases from J, the junction retains 5 bases not matched to a gene. The TCR sequence derives from a man between 18 and 29 years old in good health. Some clones in this sample may be carry-over from other donors' samples. The sequence links TRBV5-1 to TRBJ2-2; 7 bases in between match TRBD2. The sequenced sample was naive CD8+ T cells from PBMCs. The intended sense of this specimen's cell subset or site label: CD45RA+CCR7+. Here the CDR3 is given as CASSLGLANPGELFF. The DNA sequence is given as TGCGCCAGCAGCTTGGGACTAGCAAATCCCGGGGAGCTGTTTTTT.